This paragraph reports one TCR beta chain. TRB rearrangements spanning V, D and J were amplified using mixed TRB-A/B primers. Using its own MiXCR run on the multiplex PCR reads, TCRdb lists one record per CDR3 protein. There are roughly 5,200 distinct CDR3 sequences in the sample; 25% to 35% occur only once, and more than 5% lies in the top ten. The entry originates in a study of T cell repertoires in aging, cancer and after chemotherapy. Germline V lookup: CDR1 ENHRY, CDR2 SYGVKD. The CDR3 extends over 16 amino acids. The V gene lost 6 bases and the J gene lost 0 bases, with 15 bases spanning the gap. Amplification of TCR beta used genomic DNA extracted from peripheral blood.

The clonotype was recovered from a human donor in good health. This chain joins TRBV10-3 and TRBJ1-5; D is unresolved. Sequenced sample: blood. The CDR3 region is CAISERQRSSNQPQHF. For the CDR3, the DNA is TGTGCCATCAGCGAGAGGCAGCGAAGTAGCAATCAGCCCCAGCATTTT.